This entry lists 2 T cell receptor beta chains sequenced from one sample in a study of HIV-infected children after antiretroviral therapy interruption. As for treatment: PENTA 11 planned treatment interruption arm or continuous ART arm. A 3' RACE protocol on RNA, with unique molecular identifiers, produced the TCR library. MiXCR, applied by TCRdb to the 3' RACE reads, yields one record per CDR3 protein. The sample lists approximately 95,000 distinct CDR3 sequences, 6.9% occurring once. The specimen comprised CD45RA+ CD4+ T cells from PBMCs, pooled from several time points, sampled from a donor given antiretroviral therapy, either interrupted or continuous. This sample's subset: naive CD4+ CD45RA+ CD45RO- T cells. Receptors were obtained from a pool of human donors with HIV.

The V call is TRBV5-1, the J call TRBJ1-6; tentative D call: TRBD1 (5 bases). Germline values: CDR1 SGHRS, CDR2 YFSETQ. The CDR3 loop spans 15 amino acids. V lost 4 bases to trimming and J lost 8 bases, with 16 bases between them. CDR3 DNA sequence: TGCGCCAGCAGCGCCCTGGACGGGGGACATTCACCCCTCCACTTT. Amino acid sequence: CASSALDGGHSPLHF.

This clonotype has only a few counts. The chain uses TRBV15 and TRBJ1-1; no reliable D call. V gave up 6 bases and J gave up 5 bases, with 13 bases separating them. Germline V gene data show CDR1 as LNHNV and CDR2 as YYDKDF (reference sequence). This CDR3 region has 13 residues. CDR3 coding DNA: TGTGCCACCAGACCTCAAGGGTGGACTGAAGCTTTCTTT. The encoded protein is CATRPQGWTEAFF.